This T cell receptor (beta chain) was documented in a study of blood T cell repertoires in COVID-19. Assay: immunoSEQ multiplex PCR; the TCRdb copy retains only in-frame clones and omits some. The sample carries more than 95,000 clones, approximately 80% recorded once. CDR1 SGHTA and CDR2 FQGTGA come from the germline V gene. The CDR3 sequence is 13 residues long. Trimming pared 2 bases from V and 6 bases from J, leaving 11 bases between. Input material: peripheral blood. This chain joins TRBV7-3 and TRBJ2-7; D uncertain. The TCR comes from a human donor in a cohort sampled during active COVID-19. The CDR3 region is CASSLLGLSEQYF. CDR3 DNA sequence: TGTGCCAGCAGCTTATTGGGCCTCTCCGAGCAGTACTTC.